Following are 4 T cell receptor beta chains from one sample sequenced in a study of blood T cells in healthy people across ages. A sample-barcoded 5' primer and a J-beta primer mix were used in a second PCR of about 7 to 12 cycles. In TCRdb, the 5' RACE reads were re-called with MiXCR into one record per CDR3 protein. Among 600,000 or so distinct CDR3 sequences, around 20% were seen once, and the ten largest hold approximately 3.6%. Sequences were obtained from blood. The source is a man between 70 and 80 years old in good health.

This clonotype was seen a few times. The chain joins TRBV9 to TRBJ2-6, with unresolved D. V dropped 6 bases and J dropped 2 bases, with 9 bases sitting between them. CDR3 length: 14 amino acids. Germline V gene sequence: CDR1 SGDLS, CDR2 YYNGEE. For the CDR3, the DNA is TGTGCCAGCAATGACGCGCCTGGGGCCAACGTCCTGACTTTC. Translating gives CASNDAPGANVLTF. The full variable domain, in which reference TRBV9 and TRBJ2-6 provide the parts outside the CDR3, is DSGVTQTPKHLITATGQRVTLRCSPRSGDLSVYWYQQSLDQGLQFLIQYYNGEERAKGNILERFSAQQFPDLHSELNLSSLELGDSALYFCASNDAPGANVLTFGAGSRLTVL.

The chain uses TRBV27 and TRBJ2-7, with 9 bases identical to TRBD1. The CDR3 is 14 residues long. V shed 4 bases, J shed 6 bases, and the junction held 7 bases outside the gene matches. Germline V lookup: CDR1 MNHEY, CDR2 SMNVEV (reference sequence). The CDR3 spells CASSWKQGAGEQYF. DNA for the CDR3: TGTGCCAGCAGTTGGAAACAGGGGGCTGGCGAGCAGTACTTC.

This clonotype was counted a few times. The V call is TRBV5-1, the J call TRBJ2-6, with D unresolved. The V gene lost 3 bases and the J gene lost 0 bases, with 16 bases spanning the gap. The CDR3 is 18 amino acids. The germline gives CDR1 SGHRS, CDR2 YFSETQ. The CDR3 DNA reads TGCGCCAGCAGCTCACTCACTGACGGGTTCTCTGGGGCCAACGTCCTGACTTTC. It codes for CASSSLTDGFSGANVLTF. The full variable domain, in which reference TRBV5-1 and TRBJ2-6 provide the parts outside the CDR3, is KAGVTQTPRYLIKTRGQQVTLSCSPISGHRSVSWYQQTPGQGLQFLFEYFSETQRNKGNFPGRFSGRQFSNSRSEMNVSTLELGDSALYLCASSSLTDGFSGANVLTFGAGSRLTVL.

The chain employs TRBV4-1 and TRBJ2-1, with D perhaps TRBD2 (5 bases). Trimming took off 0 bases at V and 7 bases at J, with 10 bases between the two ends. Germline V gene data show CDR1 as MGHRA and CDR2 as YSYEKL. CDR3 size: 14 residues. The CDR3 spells CASSQDFRENEQFF. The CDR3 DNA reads TGCGCCAGCAGCCAAGATTTCCGGGAAAATGAGCAGTTCTTC.